A single count supports the clone carrying this T cell receptor (beta chain). This record belongs to a study of blood T cell repertoires in COVID-19. CDR1 SGHRS and CDR2 YFSETQ come from the germline V gene. V was shortened by 1 base and J by 2 bases, with 11 bases between the two germline ends. This CDR3 is built from 15 residues. Original handling: Researchers report that nucleated cell counts were estimated from reference gene primer amplification. Profiling relied on immunoSEQ multiplex PCR, and the TCRdb table lists in-frame clones only, not all of them. V and J calls and clone size are copied from that table; D and trimming were computed from the DNA. The repertoire includes 150,000 or so clones, 87% of them detected once, and roughly 1.6% sits in the top ten.

This chain connects TRBV5-1 to TRBJ2-3, with TRBD1 as a possible D gene (5 bases). The source of this sequence is a woman between 50 and 59 years old with acute or convalescent COVID-19. Source material: peripheral blood. CDR3 bases: TGCGCCAGCAGCTTGCCCCAGGGCCCCACAGATACGCAGTATTTT. It yields the protein CASSLPQGPTDTQYF.